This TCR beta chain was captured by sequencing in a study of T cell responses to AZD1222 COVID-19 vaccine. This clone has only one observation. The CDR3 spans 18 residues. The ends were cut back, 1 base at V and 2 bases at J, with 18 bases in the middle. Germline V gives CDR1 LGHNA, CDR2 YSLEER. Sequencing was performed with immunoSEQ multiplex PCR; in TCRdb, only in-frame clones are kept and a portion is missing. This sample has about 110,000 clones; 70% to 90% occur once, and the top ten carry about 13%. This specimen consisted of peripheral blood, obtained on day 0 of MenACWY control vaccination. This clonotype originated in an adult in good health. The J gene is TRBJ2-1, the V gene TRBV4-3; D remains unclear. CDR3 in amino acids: CASSQGRSPALPYNEQFF. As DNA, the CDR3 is TGCGCCAGCAGCCAAGGTAGGAGCCCGGCTCTTCCCTACAATGAGCAGTTCTTC.